By its share, the clone carrying this T cell receptor (beta chain) is medium-sized. Its target is not known. Germline CDR1 reads SQVTM; CDR2 reads ANQGSEA. This CDR3 region has 13 residues. TCRdb's copy holds only in-frame clones and misses some; the assay was immunoSEQ multiplex PCR. The data contain about 50,000 clones, around 79% of them singletons. This entry comes from a study of OX40 agonist ivuxolimab in advanced cancers. Study-level points and caveats: In the 0.1 to 3.0 mg/kg range, CD4+ and CD8+ blood T cells had expanded clonally by week 6.

The chain employs TRBV29-1 and TRBJ1-1; D ambiguous. Sequences were derived from CD4+ or CD8+ T cells sorted from blood, sampled in a trial of the OX40 agonist ivuxolimab. The source of this sequence is an adult with an advanced solid tumor such as melanoma, head and neck, liver or kidney cancer. The CDR3 sequence is CTTSRRQNTEAFF. Here the CDR3 DNA reads TGCACCACAAGCCGTCGGCAGAACACTGAAGCTTTCTTT.